This passage covers 27 T cell receptor beta chains from one sample sequenced in a study of identical twins. TCRdb itself ran the 5' RACE reads through MiXCR, one entry per CDR3 protein. The table includes roughly 770,000 distinct CDR3 sequences, 15% to 20% detected once. These data are also associated with another study on T cells expressing NK-cell markers.

Sequencing was done on a sample of PBMCs. The receptors originated from a woman aged 18-29 years in good health.

The chain couples TRBV27 to TRBJ2-7, with 7 bases that match TRBD1. The trim removed 0 bases at V and 6 bases at J, leaving 11 bases unmatched. CDR3 size: 16 residues. Germline CDR1 reads MNHEY; CDR2 reads SMNVEV (reference sequence). Here the CDR3 DNA reads TGTGCCAGCAGTTTATCCTATAGAAGACAGGGTATCGAGCAGTACTTC. Protein: CASSLSYRRQGIEQYF.

This clonotype was seen a handful of times. The chain employs TRBV6-5 and TRBJ1-2; D remains unclear. CDR3 length: 12 amino acids. Germline CDR1 and CDR2: MNHEY and SVGAGI. The ends were cut back, 7 bases at V and 2 bases at J, with 8 bases in the middle. The CDR3 loop is CASTRPNYGYTF. The CDR3 DNA follows: TGTGCCAGCACCAGGCCGAACTATGGCTACACCTTC.

The chain employs TRBV18 and TRBJ2-7, with D hard to call. This CDR3 contains 13 residues. Trimming shortened V by 6 bases and J by 5 bases, and 14 bases separated the two germline ends. Per germline, CDR1 KGHSH and CDR2 LQKENI. The CDR3 DNA sequence: TGTGCCAGCTCCGTGGACCAAGGCCACGAGCAGTACTTC. Its protein product is CASSVDQGHEQYF.

This clonotype was observed at least ten times. This chain connects TRBV18 to TRBJ2-5, with D hard to call. V lost 8 bases, J lost 2 bases, and 6 bases lay in between. This CDR3 contains 11 residues. From germline, CDR1 is KGHSH and CDR2 LQKENI. The CDR3 nucleotides are TGTGCCAGCAGCCCGCAAGAGACCCAGTACTTC. Amino acid sequence: CASSPQETQYF.

Written as DNA, the CDR3 is TGTGCCAGCAGCTTAGGAACGGGGGGGATCCCCTACGAGCAGTACTTC. It codes for CASSLGTGGIPYEQYF. The chain carries TRBV13 and TRBJ2-7, with 8 positions matching TRBD2. CDR1 and CDR2 from the germline V gene are PRHDT and FYEKMQ (reference sequence). The CDR3 loop spans 16 amino acids. V was clipped by 0 bases and J by 2 bases; unmatched bases: 6.

This clonotype has ten or more counts. This chain uses TRBV20-1 with TRBJ1-4, with 8 bases that match TRBD1. CDR1 DFQATT and CDR2 SNEGSKA come from the germline V gene (reference sequence). The CDR3 extends over 14 amino acids. The J segment lost 7 bases and the V segment lost 6 bases, leaving 10 bases of the junction unmatched. The CDR3 sequence: CSAGQGAGGEKLFF. The CDR3 coding sequence is TGCAGTGCAGGGCAGGGGGCAGGAGGTGAAAAACTGTTTTTT.

The rearrangement joins TRBV12-3 or TRBV12-4 to TRBJ2-2, with no clear D. V lost 5 bases to trimming and J lost 7 bases, with 5 bases between them. CDR3 length: 11 residues. CDR3 nucleotide sequence: TGTGCCAGCAGTGCGATCGGGGAGCTGTTTTTT. Translation gives CASSAIGELFF.

This clonotype was counted only a few times. The chain uses TRBV7-2 and TRBJ2-7, with a tentative D call TRBD1 (5 bases). The CDR3 totals 15 residues. In germline, CDR1 is SGHTA, CDR2 FQGNSA. Trimming shortened V by 5 bases and J by 2 bases, and 16 bases separated the two germline ends. DNA for the CDR3: TGTGCCAGCAGCACTTCAGGACAAGGACCCTACGAGCAGTACTTC. Translated: CASSTSGQGPYEQYF. The full variable domain, completed using reference TRBV7-2 and TRBJ2-7, is GAGVSQSPSNKVTEKGKDVELRCDPISGHTALYWYRQSLGQGLEFLIYFQGNSAPDKSGLPSDRFSAERTGGSVSTLTIQRTQQEDSAVYLCASSTSGQGPYEQYFGPGTRLTVT.

The V and J genes are TRBV18 and TRBJ2-5; TRBD2 matches 9 bases. Trimming cost V 2 bases and J 7 bases; bases outside gene matches: 8. This CDR3 comprises 15 residues. CDR1 is KGHSH, CDR2 LQKENI, per germline. The CDR3 spells CASSPVAGDLGTQYF. The CDR3 bases are TGTGCCAGCTCACCAGTAGCGGGGGACTTGGGGACCCAGTACTTC.

The chain employs TRBV3-1 and TRBJ2-7; 7 bases line up with TRBD2. CDR3 length: 13 residues. CDR1 and CDR2 from the germline V gene are LGHDT and YNNKEL (reference sequence). The ends lost 4 bases at V and 5 bases at J; junction bases unmatched: 5. The CDR3 sequence is CASSPWGGNEQYF. The DNA for the CDR3 is TGTGCCAGCAGCCCCTGGGGGGGGAACGAGCAGTACTTC.

The rearrangement links TRBV12-3 or TRBV12-4 to TRBJ1-1; no firm D call. This CDR3 has 12 residues. Trimming removed 3 bases at V and 4 bases at J, with 6 bases between. The CDR3 bases are TGTGCCAGCAGTTTTAGGTTCACTGAAGCTTTCTTT. This codes for CASSFRFTEAFF.

This clonotype was detected ten times or more. The V gene is TRBV12-3 or TRBV12-4, the J gene TRBJ1-2; weak D call: TRBD1 (5 bases). The germline V and J ends were trimmed by 5 bases and 6 bases, with 16 bases remaining between them. The length of the CDR3 is 14 residues. CDR3 nucleotide sequence: TGTGCCAGCAGTGACAGCTTCTCTATTGATGGCTACACCTTC. It translates to CASSDSFSIDGYTF.

This chain connects TRBV5-1 to TRBJ2-3; D is perhaps TRBD1 (5 bases). CDR1 and CDR2 from the germline V gene are SGHRS and YFSETQ. This CDR3 contains 16 residues. Between the trimmed V and J ends, which lost 0 bases and 0 bases, there was a span of 11 bases. CDR3 amino acids: CASSLGRASSTDTQYF. The CDR3 DNA reads TGCGCCAGCAGCTTGGGCAGGGCCTCTAGCACAGATACGCAGTATTTT.

The rearrangement links TRBV29-1 to TRBJ2-3; D is unclear. CDR3 length: 11 residues. In germline, CDR1 is SQVTM, CDR2 ANQGSEA. The V end was cut by 8 bases, the J end by 4 bases, with 10 bases between. The CDR3 DNA sequence: TGCAGCCCCGGTGGGGCAGATACGCAGTATTTT. Protein: CSPGGADTQYF.

This clonotype was counted only a few times. The chain uses TRBV5-5 and TRBJ2-6, with 9 positions matching TRBD1. The CDR3 covers 18 residues. J lost 4 bases, V lost 0 bases, and 8 bases had no gene match. CDR1 is SGHKS and CDR2 is YYEKEE in the germline V gene (reference sequence). The CDR3 DNA reads as TGTGCCAGCAGCTTGGAGCGGACAGGGGTGGAAGGGGCCAACGTCCTGACTTTC. Translation gives CASSLERTGVEGANVLTF. Drawing the rest from reference TRBV5-5 and TRBJ2-6, the complete variable domain is DAGVTQSPTHLIKTRGQQVTLRCSPISGHKSVSWYQQVLGQGPQFIFQYYEKEERGRGNFPDRFSARQFPNYSSELNVNALLLGDSALYLCASSLERTGVEGANVLTFGAGSRLTVL.

This chain links TRBV24-1 with TRBJ2-5; TRBD1 or TRBD2 may be the D gene (5 bases each). The CDR3 totals 14 residues. Per the germline V gene, CDR1 is KGHDR and CDR2 is SFDVKD. V was pared by 3 bases and J by 5 bases, with 12 bases between. The CDR3 DNA sequence: TGTGCCACCAGTGATGGGGCAGGAGGTGAGACCCAGTACTTC. Residues: CATSDGAGGETQYF.

This clonotype was detected ten times or more. The J gene is TRBJ2-1, the V gene TRBV4-3; 14 bases are a match to TRBD2. The germline V gene has CDR1 LGHNA and CDR2 YSLEER. With V trimmed by 0 bases and J by 6 bases, 1 base remained unmatched. The CDR3 has 16 residues. The CDR3 DNA reads as TGCGCCAGCAGCCAAGAGGGGACTAGCGGGAGCAATGAGCAGTTCTTC. It specifies CASSQEGTSGSNEQFF.

This rearrangement joins TRBV29-1 to TRBJ2-3, with D possibly TRBD1 on 5 matching bases. Germline V gene sequence: CDR1 SQVTM, CDR2 ANQGSEA. Trimming stripped 5 bases from V and 0 bases from J, with 18 bases between. This CDR3 has 16 residues. CDR3 region: CSVLRAPKGSTDTQYF. The CDR3 DNA reads as TGCAGCGTTCTCCGGGCACCCAAGGGGAGCACAGATACGCAGTATTTT.

This chain joins TRBV18 and TRBJ1-2; no reliable D call. Germline V CDR1 and CDR2: KGHSH, LQKENI. Trimming pared 2 bases from V and 0 bases from J, leaving 7 bases between. The CDR3 is made up of 14 amino acids. CDR3 amino acids: CASSPGETNYGYTF. The CDR3 DNA follows: TGTGCCAGCTCACCAGGGGAAACTAACTATGGCTACACCTTC.

The rearrangement uses TRBV12-3 or TRBV12-4 and TRBJ2-3; D is tentatively TRBD1 or TRBD2 (5 bases each). V was clipped by 6 bases and J by 4 bases, with 17 bases between them. This CDR3 is 15 amino acids long. CDR3 loop: CASSQGPPSPDTQYF. The CDR3 coding sequence is TGTGCCAGCAGCCAGGGACCCCCAAGTCCAGATACGCAGTATTTT.

The V and J genes are TRBV7-2 and TRBJ1-5; a weak D match, TRBD1 (5 bases). Germline CDR1 and CDR2: SGHTA and FQGNSA. This CDR3 is 13 amino acids long. V lost 5 bases, J lost 5 bases, and 10 bases lay in between. The CDR3 DNA reads as TGTGCCAGCAGCGGCAGGGTGCATCAGCCCCAGCATTTT. This translates into CASSGRVHQPQHF.

This clonotype was observed a few times. The chain is built from TRBV20-1 and TRBJ2-7; 8 bases fit TRBD1. Germline V gene data show CDR1 as DFQATT and CDR2 as SNEGSKA (reference sequence). J was trimmed by 3 bases and V by 6 bases; bases with no gene match: 7. The CDR3 is 13 amino acids. The CDR3 region is CSAITGGHYEQYF. As DNA, the CDR3 is TGCAGTGCCATCACAGGGGGGCACTACGAGCAGTACTTC.

This clonotype was observed a handful of times. V is TRBV5-1 and J is TRBJ2-1, with 8 bases that match TRBD1. Per germline, CDR1 SGHRS and CDR2 YFSETQ. V lost 0 bases to trimming and J lost 5 bases; unmatched junction nucleotides: 7. The CDR3 totals 16 residues. The CDR3 bases are TGCGCCAGCAGCTTGGTCCCGGGACAGGCGAACAATGAGCAGTTCTTC. Translation: CASSLVPGQANNEQFF.

The chain couples TRBV20-1 to TRBJ1-3; 7 positions agree with TRBD1. Germline V gene lookup returns CDR1 DFQATT and CDR2 SNEGSKA (reference sequence). Losses at the gene ends were 2 bases for V and 10 bases for J; bases not matched to a gene: 8. The CDR3 is made up of 13 amino acids. CDR3 bases: TGCAGTGCTAGACCAGACAGGGACATGACCATATATTTT. It is translated as CSARPDRDMTIYF.

This clonotype has more than one count but fewer than ten. This chain connects TRBV5-5 to TRBJ2-2; 9 nucleotides align to TRBD1. With V trimmed by 4 bases and J by 1 base, 8 bases remained unmatched. The CDR3 extends over 17 amino acids. Germline V gene data show CDR1 as SGHKS and CDR2 as YYEKEE (reference sequence). The CDR3 coding sequence is TGTGCCAGCAGCCCTTCTACGGGACAGGGGAACACCGGGGAGCTGTTTTTT. This codes for CASSPSTGQGNTGELFF.

The V gene is TRBV3-1, the J gene TRBJ2-1; D possibly corresponds to TRBD2 (6 bases). The germline V gene has CDR1 LGHDT and CDR2 YNNKEL (reference sequence). V dropped 6 bases and J dropped 6 bases, with 15 bases sitting between them. CDR3 length equals 14 residues. DNA for the CDR3: TGTGCCAGCAGGGCGGGACTGGGGACCAATGAGCAGTTCTTC. Translation: CASRAGLGTNEQFF.

The V call is TRBV20-1, the J call TRBJ1-2; 12 nucleotides match TRBD1. The CDR3 sequence is 15 residues long. V gave up 6 bases and J gave up 7 bases; unmatched junction bases: 12. In germline, CDR1 is DFQATT, CDR2 SNEGSKA (reference sequence). CDR3 in amino acids: CSAQPPGQGARGYTF. The CDR3 DNA is TGCAGTGCCCAACCCCCGGGACAGGGGGCGCGTGGCTACACCTTC.